A selection of T cell receptor beta chains follows, all from one sample in a study of cytomegalovirus exposure and HLA in healthy donors. TCRdb's table, derived via immunoSEQ multiplex PCR, lists solely in-frame clones and lacks some. There are approximately 98,000 clones in the sample; approximately 74% occur only once, and approximately 1.8% lies in the top ten. Material for sequencing was PBMCs. The receptors shown here come from a male donor in good health and CMV-seronegative. Each CDR3 is given with its conserved first and last residue. The D gene is left open where the match is weak. The size entry is marked missing in some rows and otherwise reads once, few, many or a size class.

13 | TRBJ2-1 | TRBV6-1 | . | . | CASRVASGNEQFF | TGTGCCAGCAGGGTAGCGTCGGGCAATGAGCAGTTCTTC
14 | TRBJ2-7 | TRBV29-1 | . | TRBD1 | CSVVGTGGFWEQYF | TGCAGCGTTGTTGGGACAGGGGGGTTCTGGGAGCAGTACTTC
15 | TRBJ2-7 | TRBV5-4 | . | TRBD1 | CASSQTRTGSYEQYF | TGTGCCAGCAGCCAGACTCGGACAGGTTCCTACGAGCAGTACTTC
16 | TRBJ1-4 | TRBV7-9 | . | . | CASSSTGDEPNEKLFF | TGTGCCAGCAGCTCGACGGGGGATGAGCCTAATGAAAAACTGTTTTTT
14 | TRBJ1-5 | TRBV2 | . | . | CASSADSSNQPQHF | TGTGCCAGCAGTGCGGACAGTAGCAATCAGCCCCAGCATTTT
15 | TRBJ2-7 | TRBV5-4 | . | TRBD2 | CASSSLAGGPSEQYF | TGTGCCAGCAGCAGTCTAGCGGGAGGGCCCTCCGAGCAGTACTTC
13 | TRBJ2-7 | TRBV14 | . | . | CASAGGITYEQYF | TGTGCCAGCGCGGGCGGGATAACCTACGAGCAGTACTTC
15 | TRBJ2-1 | TRBV27 | . | TRBD1 | CASYSGTGVYNEQFF | TGTGCCAGTTACTCCGGGACAGGGGTATACAATGAGCAGTTCTTC
16 | TRBJ2-2 | TRBV5-4 | . | TRBD2 | CASSPLGLAIGGELFF | TGTGCCAGCAGCCCTTTGGGACTAGCGATTGGCGGGGAGCTGTTTTTT
15 | TRBJ1-2 | TRBV28 | . | TRBD1 | CASSRAGTATYGYTF | TGTGCCAGCAGCCGCGCCGGGACAGCGACTTATGGCTACACCTTC
15 | TRBJ2-7 | TRBV4-1 | . | TRBD1 | CASSHRTGDSYEQYF | TGCGCCAGCAGCCACAGGACAGGGGACTCCTACGAGCAGTACTTC
16 | TRBJ1-1 | TRBV21-1 | few | . | CASTSRRQVVNTEAFF | TGTGCCAGCACCTCCCGACGACAGGTGGTAAACACTGAAGCTTTCTTT
13 | TRBJ1-1 | TRBV19 | . | TRBD1 | CASRWAPGGEAFF | TGTGCCAGTAGATGGGCCCCAGGGGGTGAAGCTTTCTTT
12 | TRBJ1-2 | TRBV2 | . | . | CASRGRNYGYTF | TGTGCCAGCAGGGGCAGAAACTATGGCTACACCTTC
14 | TRBJ1-1 | TRBV25-1 | . | . | CASSLGPQGTEAFF | TGTGCCAGCAGTCTGGGCCCCCAGGGCACTGAAGCTTTCTTT
16 | TRBJ1-5 | TRBV2 | . | TRBD1 | CASSPETGYSNQPQHF | TGTGCCAGCAGCCCTGAGACAGGGTACAGCAATCAGCCCCAGCATTTT
15 | TRBJ2-1 | TRBV28 | . | . | CATRTVIISYNEQFF | TGTGCCACTAGGACAGTAATCATCTCCTACAATGAGCAGTTCTTC
17 | TRBJ1-4 | TRBV7-8 | . | TRBD1 | CASSLGRLGGWNEKLFF | TGTGCCAGCAGCTTAGGGAGGTTAGGGGGCTGGAATGAAAAACTGTTTTTT
15 | TRBJ1-1 | TRBV7-9 | . | TRBD1 | CASSLGTGPNTEAFF | TGTGCCAGCAGCTTGGGGACAGGACCGAACACTGAAGCTTTCTTT
13 | TRBJ1-4 | TRBV7-3 | . | . | CASRPGGNEKLFF | TGTGCCAGCAGACCCGGGGGGAATGAAAAACTGTTTTTT
11 | TRBJ2-7 | TRBV6-6 | . | . | CASSYQGGQYF | TGTGCCAGCAGTTACCAGGGGGGACAGTACTTC
12 | TRBJ1-1 | TRBV29-1 | . | . | CSVDTRGTEAFF | TGCAGCGTGGACACCAGGGGCACTGAAGCTTTCTTT
16 | TRBJ1-1 | TRBV4-2 | few | . | CASSSKVAGVGTEAFF | TGTGCCAGCAGCTCCAAGGTCGCGGGGGTCGGGACTGAAGCTTTCTTT
12 | TRBJ1-2 | TRBV2 | . | TRBD1 | CASSVRTGGYTF | TGTGCCAGCAGTGTAAGGACAGGAGGCTACACCTTC
17 | TRBJ2-7 | TRBV27 | . | TRBD1 | CASSSPNSTGGVGEQYF | TGTGCCAGCAGTTCCCCAAACTCGACAGGGGGGGTTGGCGAGCAGTACTTC
16 | TRBJ2-1 | TRBV6-5 | . | TRBD2 | CASSYSTTSGSWEQFF | TGTGCCAGCAGTTACTCGACTACTAGCGGGAGTTGGGAGCAGTTCTTC
16 | TRBJ2-7 | TRBV27 | . | TRBD2 | CASSFLSVRGVYEQYF | TGTGCCAGCAGTTTTTTGTCGGTTCGGGGGGTCTACGAGCAGTACTTC
14 | TRBJ2-7 | TRBV6-6 | . | . | CASSYEAHSYEQYF | TGTGCCAGCAGTTACGAAGCGCACTCCTACGAGCAGTACTTC
12 | TRBJ1-1 | TRBV29-1 | . | . | CSVPGMYTEAFF | TGCAGCGTTCCAGGGATGTACACTGAAGCTTTCTTT
14 | TRBJ1-2 | TRBV6-5 | . | . | CASSSQGFNYGYTF | TGTGCCAGCAGCTCACAGGGATTTAACTATGGCTACACCTTC
19 | TRBJ2-3 | TRBV7-6 | few | . | CASSLCWGGIGGRTDTQYF | TGTGCCAGCAGCTTATGTTGGGGGGGAATAGGGGGACGCACAGATACGCAGTATTTT
14 | TRBJ1-5 | TRBV5-5 | . | TRBD1 | CASSLQGDTQPQHF | TGTGCCAGCAGCTTACAGGGGGACACTCAGCCCCAGCATTTT
16 | TRBJ2-5 | TRBV5-1 | . | TRBD2 | CASSSREGRGGETQYF | TGCGCCAGCAGCTCTCGGGAGGGCCGGGGAGGAGAGACCCAGTACTTC
16 | TRBJ2-7 | TRBV19 | once | TRBD1 | CAIIPTDRRRAGEQYF | TGTGCCATCATCCCCACGGACAGGCGTAGAGCTGGCGAGCAGTACTTC
15 | TRBJ2-1 | TRBV10-3 | . | TRBD2 | CAVQGTSGREYEQFF | TGTGCCGTACAAGGGACTAGCGGGAGGGAATACGAGCAGTTCTTC
16 | TRBJ2-7 | TRBV7-9 | . | TRBD2 | CASSPPGLASHYEQYF | TGTGCCAGCAGTCCGCCGGGACTAGCCTCGCACTACGAGCAGTACTTC
15 | TRBJ2-5 | TRBV7-9 | . | . | CASSPEYDLRETQYF | TGTGCCAGCAGCCCCGAGTACGATCTTCGCGAGACCCAGTACTTC
15 | TRBJ2-5 | TRBV28 | . | . | CASSSRTVYQETQYF | TGTGCCAGCAGTTCTAGGACAGTATACCAAGAGACCCAGTACTTC
14 | TRBJ1-5 | TRBV29-1 | . | TRBD1 | CSELGTGSNQPQHF | TGCAGCGAGCTAGGGACAGGGTCAAATCAGCCCCAGCATTTT
16 | TRBJ2-3 | TRBV5-1 | . | TRBD2 | CASSLNGREEEDTQYF | TGCGCCAGCAGCTTGAACGGGAGGGAAGAAGAAGATACGCAGTATTTT
16 | TRBJ1-5 | TRBV7-2 | . | . | CASSLGGGLVGDPQHF | TGTGCCAGCAGCTTAGGGGGGGGACTCGTCGGGGATCCCCAGCATTTT
14 | TRBJ2-7 | TRBV27 | . | TRBD1 | CASSDRDRDDEQYF | TGTGCCAGCAGTGACCGGGACAGGGATGACGAGCAGTACTTC
18 | TRBJ2-1 | TRBV9 | . | . | CASSDRVSEGGSYNEQFF | TGTGCCAGCAGCGACCGGGTCTCAGAGGGAGGCTCCTACAATGAGCAGTTCTTC
18 | TRBJ1-4 | TRBV7-9 | . | . | CASSFGNLRSRTNEKLFF | TGTGCCAGCAGCTTCGGGAATCTACGATCCCGAACTAATGAAAAACTGTTTTTT
13 | TRBJ1-1 | TRBV29-1 | few | . | CSVQPGQNTEAFF | TGCAGCGTTCAACCGGGACAGAACACTGAAGCTTTCTTT
15 | TRBJ1-5 | TRBV28 | once | TRBD1 | CASSRRDRGPVTQHF | TGTGCCAGCAGTCGCCGGGACAGGGGGCCCGTGACCCAGCATTTT
14 | TRBJ2-7 | TRBV5-1 | . | TRBD1 | CASRPGTGSYEQYF | TGCGCCAGCAGACCCGGGACAGGGTCTTACGAGCAGTACTTC
14 | TRBJ2-1 | TRBV6-1 | few | TRBD2 | CASSRTSGNNEQFF | TGTGCCAGCAGTAGGACTAGCGGGAACAATGAGCAGTTCTTC
14 | TRBJ2-1 | TRBV28 | medium-sized | . | CASVKGGAYNEQFF | TGTGCCAGCGTTAAGGGGGGGGCCTACAATGAGCAGTTCTTC
18 | TRBJ2-1 | TRBV9 | . | TRBD2 | CASSLGLAGESTGNEQFF | TGTGCCAGCAGCCTAGGACTAGCGGGAGAGTCGACGGGAAATGAGCAGTTCTTC
16 | TRBJ2-1 | TRBV30 | . | TRBD2 | CAWSVRRLADNNEQFF | TGTGCCTGGAGTGTACGGAGACTAGCGGATAACAATGAGCAGTTCTTC
13 | TRBJ1-2 | TRBV10-3 | . | . | CAISETTVYGYTF | TGTGCCATCAGTGAGACGACAGTCTATGGCTACACCTTC
19 | TRBJ2-7 | TRBV27 | . | TRBD1 | CASTFPGTGPYVWVLEQYF | TGTGCCAGCACTTTCCCCGGGACAGGGCCCTACGTGTGGGTTTTGGAGCAGTACTTC
14 | TRBJ1-5 | TRBV6-1 | . | . | CASAGTGISGPQHF | TGTGCCAGCGCGGGGACGGGTATATCGGGGCCCCAGCATTTT
17 | TRBJ1-3 | TRBV5-1 | once | . | CASSLGLEVTAGNTIYF | TGCGCCAGCAGCTTGGGATTAGAGGTTACGGCTGGAAACACCATATATTTT
12 | TRBJ2-1 | TRBV19 | . | . | CASRETDNEQFF | TGTGCCAGTAGGGAGACAGACAATGAGCAGTTCTTC
16 | TRBJ2-4 | TRBV27 | . | . | CASSSLVVLAKNIQYF | TGTGCCAGCAGTTCGTTAGTAGTGCTGGCCAAAAACATTCAGTACTTC
14 | TRBJ2-1 | TRBV6-4 | many | TRBD2 | CASSDSGGGNEQFF | TGTGCCAGCAGTGACTCGGGCGGGGGCAATGAGCAGTTCTTC
16 | TRBJ1-2 | TRBV5-6 | . | . | CASSFFTVKSPYGYTF | TGTGCCAGCAGCTTCTTCACGGTTAAATCCCCTTATGGCTACACCTTC